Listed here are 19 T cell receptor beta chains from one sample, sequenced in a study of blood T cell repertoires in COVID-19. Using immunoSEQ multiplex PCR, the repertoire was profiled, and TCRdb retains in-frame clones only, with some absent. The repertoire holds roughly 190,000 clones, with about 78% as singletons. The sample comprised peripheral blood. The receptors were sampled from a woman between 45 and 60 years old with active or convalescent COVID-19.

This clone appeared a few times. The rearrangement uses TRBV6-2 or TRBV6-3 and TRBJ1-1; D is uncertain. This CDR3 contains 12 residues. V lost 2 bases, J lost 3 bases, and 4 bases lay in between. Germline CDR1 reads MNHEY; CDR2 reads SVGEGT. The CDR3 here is CASSYRDTEAFF. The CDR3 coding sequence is TGTGCCAGCAGTTACAGAGACACTGAAGCTTTCTTT.

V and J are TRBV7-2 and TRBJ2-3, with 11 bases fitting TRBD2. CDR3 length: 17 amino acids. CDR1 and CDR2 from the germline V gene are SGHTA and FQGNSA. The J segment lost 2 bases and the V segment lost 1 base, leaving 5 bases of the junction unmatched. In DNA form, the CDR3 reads TGTGCCAGCAGCTTAGTGGCTAGCGGGAGGTACACAGATACGCAGTATTTT. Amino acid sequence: CASSLVASGRYTDTQYF.

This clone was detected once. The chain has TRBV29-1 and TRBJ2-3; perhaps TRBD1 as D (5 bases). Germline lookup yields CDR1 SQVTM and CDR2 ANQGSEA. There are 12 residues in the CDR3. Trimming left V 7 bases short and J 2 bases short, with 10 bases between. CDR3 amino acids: CSAWTHTDTQYF. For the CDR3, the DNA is TGCAGCGCTTGGACACACACAGATACGCAGTATTTT.

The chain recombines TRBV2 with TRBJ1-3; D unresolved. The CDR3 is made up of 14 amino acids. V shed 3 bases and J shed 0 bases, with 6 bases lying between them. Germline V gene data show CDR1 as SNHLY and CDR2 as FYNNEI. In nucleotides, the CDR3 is TGTGCCAGCAGTGACTTCAGCTCTGGAAACACCATATATTTT. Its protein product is CASSDFSSGNTIYF. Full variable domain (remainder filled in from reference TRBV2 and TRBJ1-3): EPEVTQTPSHQVTQMGQEVILRCVPISNHLYFYWYRQILGQKVEFLVSFYNNEISEKSEIFDDQFSVERPDGSNFTLKIRSTKLEDSAMYFCASSDFSSGNTIYFGEGSWLTVV.

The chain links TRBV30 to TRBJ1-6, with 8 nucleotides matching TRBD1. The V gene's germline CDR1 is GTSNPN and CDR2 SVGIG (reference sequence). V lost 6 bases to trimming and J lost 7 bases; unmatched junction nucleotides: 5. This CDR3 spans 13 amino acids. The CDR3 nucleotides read TGTGCCTGCACGACAGGGGTGAATTCACCCCTCCACTTT. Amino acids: CACTTGVNSPLHF.

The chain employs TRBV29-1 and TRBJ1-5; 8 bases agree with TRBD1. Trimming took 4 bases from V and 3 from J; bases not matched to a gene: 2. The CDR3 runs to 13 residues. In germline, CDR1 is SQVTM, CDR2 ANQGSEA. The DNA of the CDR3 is TGCAGCGTTGGACAGGGGATCAATCAGCCCCAGCATTTT. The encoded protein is CSVGQGINQPQHF.

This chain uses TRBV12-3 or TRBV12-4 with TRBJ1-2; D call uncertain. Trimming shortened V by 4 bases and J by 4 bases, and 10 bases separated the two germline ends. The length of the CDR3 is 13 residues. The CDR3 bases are TGTGCCAGCAGTTCCGGACTTATCTATGGCTACACCTTC. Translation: CASSSGLIYGYTF.

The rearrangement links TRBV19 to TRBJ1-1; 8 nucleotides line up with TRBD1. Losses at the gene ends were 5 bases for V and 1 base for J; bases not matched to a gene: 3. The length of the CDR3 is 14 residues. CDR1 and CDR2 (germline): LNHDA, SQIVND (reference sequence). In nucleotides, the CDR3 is TGTGCCAGTAGTCCCGGGACAGGGAACACTGAAGCTTTCTTT. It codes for CASSPGTGNTEAFF.

For the CDR3, the DNA is TGCGCCAGCAGCCAAGGGCATTTGAACACTGAAGCTTTCTTT. Its translation is CASSQGHLNTEAFF. The chain has TRBV4-3 and TRBJ1-1; D is unresolved. The CDR3 is 14 amino acids. CDR1 is LGHNA, CDR2 YSLEER, per germline. Trimming shortened V by 1 base and J by 0 bases, and 6 bases separated the two germline ends.

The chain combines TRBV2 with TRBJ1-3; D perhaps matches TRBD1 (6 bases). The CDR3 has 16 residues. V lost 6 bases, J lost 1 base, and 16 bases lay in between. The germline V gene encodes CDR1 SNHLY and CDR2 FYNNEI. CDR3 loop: CASSLRGGPSGNTIYF. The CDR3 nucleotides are TGTGCCAGCAGCCTTCGGGGGGGCCCGTCTGGAAACACCATATATTTT.

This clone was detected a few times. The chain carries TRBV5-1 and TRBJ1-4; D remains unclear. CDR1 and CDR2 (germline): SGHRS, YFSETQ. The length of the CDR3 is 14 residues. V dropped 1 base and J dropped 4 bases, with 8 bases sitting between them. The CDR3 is CASSLTQLNEKLFF. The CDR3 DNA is TGCGCCAGCAGCTTGACCCAACTTAATGAAAAACTGTTTTTT.

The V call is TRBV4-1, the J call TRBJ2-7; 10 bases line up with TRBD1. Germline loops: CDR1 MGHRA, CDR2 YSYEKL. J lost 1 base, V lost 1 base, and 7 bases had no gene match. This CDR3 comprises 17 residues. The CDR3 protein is CASSQGHAGQGSYEQYF. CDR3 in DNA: TGCGCCAGCAGCCAAGGACACGCGGGACAGGGGTCCTACGAGCAGTACTTC.

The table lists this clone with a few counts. CDR3 bases: TGTGCCAGCAGTCCAGGGGGATACACAGATACGCAGTATTTT. It yields the protein CASSPGGYTDTQYF. J is TRBJ2-3 and V is TRBV2; TRBD1 matches 7 bases. Looked up from germline, CDR1 is SNHLY and CDR2 is FYNNEI. V shed 5 bases, J shed 2 bases, and the junction held 4 bases outside the gene matches. CDR3 length: 14 residues.

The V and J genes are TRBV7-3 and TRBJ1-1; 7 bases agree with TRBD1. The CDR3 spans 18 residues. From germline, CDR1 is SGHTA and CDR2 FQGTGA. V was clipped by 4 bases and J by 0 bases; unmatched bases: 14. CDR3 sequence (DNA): TGTGCCAGCAGCTCGCCTAGGGACAGAGAGTTTGTGAACACTGAAGCTTTCTTT. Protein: CASSSPRDREFVNTEAFF.

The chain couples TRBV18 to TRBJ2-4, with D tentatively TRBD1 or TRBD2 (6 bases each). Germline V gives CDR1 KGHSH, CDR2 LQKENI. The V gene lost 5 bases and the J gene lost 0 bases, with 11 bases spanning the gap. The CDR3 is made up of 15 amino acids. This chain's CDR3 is CASSAQGLAKNIQYF. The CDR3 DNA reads TGTGCCAGCTCAGCACAGGGACTAGCCAAAAACATTCAGTACTTC.

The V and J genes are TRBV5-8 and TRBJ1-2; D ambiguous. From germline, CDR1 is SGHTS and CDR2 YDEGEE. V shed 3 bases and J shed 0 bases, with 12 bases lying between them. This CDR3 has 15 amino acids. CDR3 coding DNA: TGTGCCAGCAGCTGGAGGTTTCGAGCTAACTATGGCTACACCTTC. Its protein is CASSWRFRANYGYTF.

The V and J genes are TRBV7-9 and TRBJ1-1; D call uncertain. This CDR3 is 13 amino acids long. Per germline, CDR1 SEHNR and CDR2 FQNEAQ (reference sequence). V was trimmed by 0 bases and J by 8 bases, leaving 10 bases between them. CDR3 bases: TGTGCCAGCAGCTTAGCGGTTACGGGGGAAGCTTTCTTT. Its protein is CASSLAVTGEAFF.

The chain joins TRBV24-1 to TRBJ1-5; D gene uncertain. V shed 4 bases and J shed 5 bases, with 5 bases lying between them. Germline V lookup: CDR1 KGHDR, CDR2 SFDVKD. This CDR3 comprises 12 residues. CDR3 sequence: CATSEGHQPQHF. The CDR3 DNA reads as TGTGCCACCAGTGAGGGCCATCAGCCCCAGCATTTT.

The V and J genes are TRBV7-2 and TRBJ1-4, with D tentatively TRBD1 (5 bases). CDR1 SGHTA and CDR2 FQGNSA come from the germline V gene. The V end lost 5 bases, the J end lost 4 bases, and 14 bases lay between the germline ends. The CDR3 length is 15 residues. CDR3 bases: TGTGCCAGCAGCCGCCTCGGGGGAGTTAATGAAAAACTGTTTTTT. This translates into CASSRLGGVNEKLFF.